These 8 T cell receptor beta chains were all obtained from the same sample, sequenced in a study of memory CD4+ T cells and cytomegalovirus serostatus. Clones were read by immunoSEQ multiplex PCR, and TCRdb kept only the in-frame ones, dropping some. The table lists under 55,000 clones, roughly four fifths of them singletons. Single viable CD3+CD4+CD8-CD45RO+ cells were sorted as the memory CD4+ T cells. The material sequenced was memory CD4+ T cells from blood. The receptors derive from an adult in good health and CMV-seronegative.

The rearrangement links TRBV9 to TRBJ2-1; 11 nucleotides match TRBD2. The CDR3 covers 17 residues. CDR1 is SGDLS, CDR2 YYNGEE, per germline. The V segment lost 0 bases and the J segment 3 bases; nucleotides outside the gene matches: 5. CDR3 residues: CASSVATTSGGYNEQFF. The CDR3 DNA sequence: TGTGCCAGCAGCGTAGCTACCACTAGCGGGGGCTACAATGAGCAGTTCTTC.

The chain employs TRBV7-8 and TRBJ2-7, with D unclear. This CDR3 is built from 14 residues. Trimming pared 5 bases from V and 2 bases from J, leaving 13 bases between. Germline lookup yields CDR1 SGHVS and CDR2 FQNEAQ. The CDR3, as DNA: TGTGCCAGCAGCCATGAGCAATTGGCCTACGAGCAGTACTTC. Protein product: CASSHEQLAYEQYF.

CDR3 protein: CASARDTGTQYF. CDR3 bases: TGTGCCAGCGCACGAGACACCGGGACCCAGTACTTC. This rearrangement joins TRBV6-1 to TRBJ2-5; D gene uncertain. CDR1 and CDR2 from the germline V gene are MNHNS and SASEGT. CDR3 length equals 12 residues. The germline V and J ends were trimmed by 8 bases and 7 bases, with 14 bases remaining between them.

This clone occurred once. This chain uses TRBV6-1 with TRBJ1-5; unclear D gene. V was cut by 2 bases and J by 4 bases, with 3 bases left in between. Germline V gene data show CDR1 as MNHNS and CDR2 as SASEGT. This CDR3 is 12 amino acids long. This CDR3 is CASSEFNQPQHF. For the CDR3, the DNA is TGTGCCAGCAGTGAATTTAATCAGCCCCAGCATTTT.

The chain couples TRBV18 to TRBJ2-7, with D tentatively TRBD1 (5 bases). Trimming took off 2 bases at V and 3 bases at J, with 8 bases between the two ends. CDR1 and CDR2 (germline): KGHSH, LQKENI. CDR3 length: 13 residues. The CDR3 sequence is CASSPGASYEQYF. The DNA of the CDR3 is TGTGCCAGCTCACCAGGGGCCAGCTACGAGCAGTACTTC.

The CDR3 protein is CAFRDRVHTPYEQYF. The CDR3, as DNA: TGTGCCTTCCGGGACAGGGTCCATACTCCCTACGAGCAGTACTTC. This chain uses TRBV30 with TRBJ2-7; 9 bases fit TRBD1. Germline CDR1 is GTSNPN and CDR2 is SVGIG (reference sequence). With V trimmed by 7 bases and J by 2 bases, 12 bases remained unmatched. The CDR3 totals 15 residues.

In DNA form, the CDR3 reads TGTGCCAGCAGACACCGGGACAGGGGAGGCTACACCTTC. Amino acid sequence: CASRHRDRGGYTF. This rearrangement joins TRBV27 to TRBJ1-2; 10 bases align to TRBD1. The germline V gene has CDR1 MNHEY and CDR2 SMNVEV (reference sequence). Trimming cost V 6 bases and J 8 bases; bases outside gene matches: 6. The CDR3 covers 13 residues.

This chain links TRBV6-6 with TRBJ2-3; the D is unclear. The CDR3 has 14 residues. The germline V gene encodes CDR1 MNHNY and CDR2 SVGAGI (reference sequence). V lost 7 bases to trimming and J lost 4 bases, with 15 bases between them. CDR3 bases: TGTGCCAGCATCAGACGGCCTGGGCCAGATACGCAGTATTTT. Protein product: CASIRRPGPDTQYF.